The 17 T cell receptor beta chains presented below share a single source sample, sequenced in a study of T cell repertoires in cytomegalovirus infection. Their antigen targets remain unknown. One entry per CDR3 protein, called by TCRdb with MiXCR from the reads. The data show roughly 700,000 distinct CDR3 sequences, around 32% seen once. The sample consisted of cultured PBMCs, taken from culture after CMV antigen stimulation. All receptors derive from a human donor in good health (CMV status not recorded). Some clones in this sample may be carry-over from other donors' samples.

The rearrangement links TRBV20-1 to TRBJ1-1; 9 nucleotides agree with TRBD1. V dropped 1 base and J dropped 2; count of bases not matched to a gene: 5. The CDR3 length is 15 residues. Germline CDR1 and CDR2: DFQATT and SNEGSKA (reference sequence). DNA for the CDR3: TGCAGTGCTAGAGGACCGGGACAGGGTAACACTGAAGCTTTCTTT. Translated, it gives CSARGPGQGNTEAFF.

This clonotype has a handful of counts. The rearrangement uses TRBV29-1 and TRBJ2-3; D not certain. Germline loops: CDR1 SQVTM, CDR2 ANQGSEA. V shed 4 bases and J shed 2 bases, with 7 bases lying between them. The CDR3 is 12 residues long. DNA for the CDR3: TGCAGCGTTGCTCCCCACACAGATACGCAGTATTTT. Translated: CSVAPHTDTQYF.

The chain employs TRBV27 and TRBJ1-4; tentative D call: TRBD1 (5 bases). Between the trimmed V and J ends, which lost 6 bases and 4 bases, there was a span of 12 bases. The CDR3 contains 14 residues. Germline assignment: CDR1 MNHEY and CDR2 SMNVEV (reference sequence). DNA for the CDR3: TGTGCCAGCAGGACCCGGGGCAGTAATGAAAAACTGTTTTTT. As protein: CASRTRGSNEKLFF.

V and J are TRBV18 and TRBJ2-7; the D is unclear. Trimming stripped 1 base from V and 5 bases from J, with 12 bases between. The CDR3 runs 14 residues. Germline CDR1 is KGHSH and CDR2 is LQKENI. CDR3 sequence reads: CASSPQVGPDEQYF. The CDR3, as DNA: TGTGCCAGCTCACCACAAGTAGGACCTGACGAGCAGTACTTC.

The chain uses TRBV6-1 and TRBJ2-5; 9 positions agree with TRBD1. Germline loops: CDR1 MNHNS, CDR2 SASEGT. The CDR3 is 16 amino acids. The V and J ends lost 5 bases and 5 bases, in that order; junction bases with no gene match: 12. This CDR3 reads CASSPPGQGVSETQYF. Written as DNA, the CDR3 is TGTGCCAGCAGTCCCCCGGGACAGGGTGTTTCGGAGACCCAGTACTTC.

The chain uses TRBV6-5 and TRBJ1-2; 7 bases align to TRBD1. Germline V gene data show CDR1 as MNHEY and CDR2 as SVGAGI. V lost 6 bases, J lost 1 base, and 8 bases stayed unmatched. The CDR3 runs 15 residues. The CDR3 DNA reads TGTGCCAGCAGATCTCTGTACAGGGGTAACTATGGCTACACCTTC. It yields the protein CASRSLYRGNYGYTF.

The gene calls are TRBV5-1 and TRBJ2-7; D possibly corresponds to TRBD2 (5 bases). CDR3 length: 14 amino acids. CDR1 and CDR2 (germline): SGHRS, YFSETQ. Deletions cut 2 bases from V and 4 bases from J, with 13 bases between. CDR3 amino acids: CASSLGGDRYEQYF. The CDR3 bases are TGCGCCAGCAGCTTAGGAGGTGACCGGTACGAGCAGTACTTC.

The V call is TRBV6-5, the J call TRBJ2-3; no reliable D call. The V gene lost 3 bases and the J gene lost 4 bases, with 8 bases spanning the gap. Germline CDR1 MNHEY, CDR2 SVGAGI. This CDR3 region has 13 residues. The CDR3: CASSYRAADTQYF. As DNA, the CDR3 is TGTGCCAGCAGTTATCGGGCAGCAGATACGCAGTATTTT.

The rearrangement links TRBV29-1 to TRBJ2-7, with a weak D call TRBD1 (6 bases). The V gene lost 1 base and the J gene lost 7 bases, with 11 bases spanning the gap. Germline V gives CDR1 SQVTM, CDR2 ANQGSEA. This CDR3 has 12 residues. The CDR3 DNA follows: TGCAGCGTTGAAGTGGGGGCGTCAGAGCAGTACTTC. Translating gives CSVEVGASEQYF.

At least ten counts were recorded for this clonotype. The V gene is TRBV7-2, the J gene TRBJ1-5; tentative D call: TRBD1 (5 bases). Germline V gene sequence: CDR1 SGHTA, CDR2 FQGNSA. The V gene lost 4 bases and the J gene lost 3 bases, with 10 bases spanning the gap. There are 14 residues in the CDR3. The CDR3 sequence: CASSSDGTNQPQHF. The CDR3 DNA is TGTGCCAGCAGCTCGGACGGGACCAATCAGCCCCAGCATTTT.

This chain connects TRBV9 to TRBJ2-1; D is perhaps TRBD1 (6 bases). CDR1 and CDR2 (germline): SGDLS, YYNGEE. This CDR3 is built from 15 residues. The germline V and J ends were trimmed by 0 bases and 4 bases, with 11 bases remaining between them. CDR3 region: CASSVGTGKYNEQFF. The CDR3 DNA reads TGTGCCAGCAGCGTAGGCACAGGGAAATACAATGAGCAGTTCTTC. The full variable domain, in which reference TRBV9 and TRBJ2-1 provide the parts outside the CDR3, is DSGVTQTPKHLITATGQRVTLRCSPRSGDLSVYWYQQSLDQGLQFLIQYYNGEERAKGNILERFSAQQFPDLHSELNLSSLELGDSALYFCASSVGTGKYNEQFFGPGTRLTVL.

This clonotype has only a few counts. This sequence joins TRBV4-2 and TRBJ1-6; D gene uncertain. The CDR3 extends over 18 amino acids. V was clipped by 1 base and J by 0 bases, with 13 bases between them. CDR1 and CDR2 from the germline V gene are LGHNA and YNFKEQ. The CDR3 bases are TGTGCCAGCAGCCAAGCGTCTTTCACGAGCTCCTATAATTCACCCCTCCACTTT. It translates to CASSQASFTSSYNSPLHF.

This clonotype has at least ten counts. This chain uses TRBV11-3 with TRBJ2-1; a weak D match, TRBD2 (6 bases). Trimming took off 5 bases at V and 5 bases at J, with 28 bases between the two ends. Per germline, CDR1 SGHNT and CDR2 YENEEA. The CDR3 consists of 19 residues. The CDR3 loop reads CASSLTTTSPFSPNNEQFF. Here the CDR3 DNA reads TGTGCCAGCAGCCTCACCACGACTAGTCCCTTTTCGCCAAACAATGAGCAGTTCTTC.

This chain uses TRBV27 with TRBJ1-5; TRBD1 might be the D (5 bases). Germline values: CDR1 MNHEY, CDR2 SMNVEV (reference sequence). Between the trimmed V and J ends, which lost 8 bases and 3 bases, there was a span of 17 bases. The CDR3 has 15 amino acids. Written as DNA, the CDR3 is TGTGCCAGCTCCCGGCTAGGGGAGTCCAATCAGCCCCAGCATTTT. It is translated as CASSRLGESNQPQHF.

The chain links TRBV12-3 or TRBV12-4 to TRBJ1-1, with TRBD1 matching over 9 bases. The CDR3 length is 10 residues. J was trimmed by 12 bases and V by 10 bases; bases with no gene match: 6. CDR3 in DNA: TGTGCCATTGAGGGGACAGGGACTTTCTTT. This encodes CAIEGTGTFF.

In this sample, this clonotype turned up a few times. The chain employs TRBV7-6 and TRBJ2-5; possibly TRBD2 for D (6 bases). Germline loops: CDR1 SGHVS, CDR2 FNYEAQ. This CDR3 comprises 14 residues. V was trimmed by 5 bases and J by 5 bases, leaving 15 bases between them. CDR3 sequence reads: CASSPFGGGETQYF. The CDR3 region has the DNA TGTGCCAGCAGCCCGTTCGGTGGGGGGGAGACCCAGTACTTC.

This clonotype has a handful of counts. V and J are TRBV7-6 and TRBJ2-3; 10 nucleotides line up with TRBD2. The CDR3 spans 18 residues. The V gene's germline CDR1 is SGHVS and CDR2 FNYEAQ. With 5 bases clipped from V and 0 bases from J, the junction kept 11 bases outside the gene matches. Here the CDR3 DNA reads TGTGCCAGCAGCCGGTGGACTAGCGGCAAACCTAGCACAGATACGCAGTATTTT. Amino acid sequence: CASSRWTSGKPSTDTQYF.